In this sample, the clone carrying this T cell receptor beta chain turned up many times. This specimen comes from a study of neurological immune-mediated disorders. Libraries used 2 million unsorted PBMCs kept frozen in RNAlater. MiXCR, run by TCRdb on the 5' RACE reads, gives a single entry per CDR3 protein. The sample holds 100,000 to 150,000 distinct CDR3 sequences; roughly 3.2% are singletons and the top ten take roughly 1.3%. CDR1 and CDR2 (germline): SGHRS, YFSETQ. The CDR3 runs 13 residues. The V end lost 5 bases, the J end lost 9 bases, and 16 bases lay between the germline ends. The chain is built from TRBV5-1 and TRBJ2-3; D is perhaps TRBD1 (6 bases). The sequence was collected from a woman younger than 45 with multiple sclerosis. Input material: PBMCs. The CDR3 spells CASRDSGEGTQYF. DNA for the CDR3: TGCGCCAGCAGGGACTCAGGGGAAGGGACGCAGTATTTT.